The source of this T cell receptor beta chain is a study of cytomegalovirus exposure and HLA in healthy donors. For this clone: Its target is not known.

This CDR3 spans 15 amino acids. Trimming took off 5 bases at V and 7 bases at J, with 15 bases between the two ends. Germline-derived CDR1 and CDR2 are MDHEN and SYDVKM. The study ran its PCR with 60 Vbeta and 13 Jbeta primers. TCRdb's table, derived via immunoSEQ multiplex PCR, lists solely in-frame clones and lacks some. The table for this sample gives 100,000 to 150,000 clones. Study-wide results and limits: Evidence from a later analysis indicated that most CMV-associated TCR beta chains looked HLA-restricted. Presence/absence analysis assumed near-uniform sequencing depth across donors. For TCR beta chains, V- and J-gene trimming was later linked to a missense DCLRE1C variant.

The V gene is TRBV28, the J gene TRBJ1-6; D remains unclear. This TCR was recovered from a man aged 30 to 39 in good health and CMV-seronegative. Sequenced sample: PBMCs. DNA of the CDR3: TGTGCCAGCAGTAGGGAGGACTATGGCAATTCACCCCTCCACTTT. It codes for CASSREDYGNSPLHF.